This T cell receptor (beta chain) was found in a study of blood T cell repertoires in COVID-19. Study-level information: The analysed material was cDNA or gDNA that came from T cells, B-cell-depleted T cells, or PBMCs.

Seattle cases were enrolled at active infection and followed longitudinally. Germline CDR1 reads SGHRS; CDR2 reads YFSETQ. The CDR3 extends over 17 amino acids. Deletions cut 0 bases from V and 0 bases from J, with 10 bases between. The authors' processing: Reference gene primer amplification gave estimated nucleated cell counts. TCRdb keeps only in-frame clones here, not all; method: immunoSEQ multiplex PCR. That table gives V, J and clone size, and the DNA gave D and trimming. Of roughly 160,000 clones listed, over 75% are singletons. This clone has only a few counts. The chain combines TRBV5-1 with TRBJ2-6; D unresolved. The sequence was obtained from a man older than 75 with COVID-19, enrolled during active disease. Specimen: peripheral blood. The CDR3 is CASSLEYSSSGANVLTF. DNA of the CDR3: TGCGCCAGCAGCTTGGAGTACAGCTCCTCTGGGGCCAACGTCCTGACTTTC.